This TCR beta chain emerged from a study of a mutant IDH1 vaccine in newly diagnosed glioma. The overall study: During weeks 1, 3, 5, 7, 11, 15, 19 and 23, patients received eight vaccinations.

Libraries were prepared by immunoSEQ multiplex PCR; TCRdb keeps only in-frame clonotypes and omits some of them. The data show around 31,000 clones, under 80% seen once. With 2 bases removed from V and 7 bases from J, the gap between germline ends came to 7 bases. CDR1 and CDR2 from the germline V gene are SGHRS and YFSETQ. This CDR3 is built from 11 residues. Time point noted: week 11, during vaccination. Each dose delivered 300 ug of mutant IDH1 20-mer peptide subcutaneously with imiquimod. Remarks on this clone: Its antigen is unidentified.

The rearrangement links TRBV5-1 to TRBJ2-7; maybe TRBD1 (6 bases). This receptor was identified in a young man with glioma. This specimen was PBMCs, taken from a glioma patient whose treatment included an IDH1 peptide vaccine. The CDR3: CASSFDREQYF. The CDR3 nucleotides are TGCGCCAGCAGCTTCGACAGGGAGCAGTACTTC.